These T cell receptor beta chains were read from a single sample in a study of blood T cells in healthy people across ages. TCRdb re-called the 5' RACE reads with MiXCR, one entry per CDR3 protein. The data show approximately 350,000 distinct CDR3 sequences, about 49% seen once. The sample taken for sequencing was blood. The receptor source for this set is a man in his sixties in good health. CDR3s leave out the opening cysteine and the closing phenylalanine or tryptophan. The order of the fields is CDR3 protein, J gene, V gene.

CDR3 protein: TSSPGHATLQETQY; J gene: TRBJ2-5; V gene: TRBV19
CDR3 protein: SVRLAGGAQETQY; J gene: TRBJ2-5; V gene: TRBV29-1
CDR3 protein: AIPKPAPQDRTRREY; J gene: TRBJ2-7; V gene: TRBV21-1
CDR3 protein: AGSLSATYNEQF; J gene: TRBJ2-1; V gene: TRBV11-3
CDR3 protein: SVGRDGAEAF; J gene: TRBJ1-1; V gene: TRBV29-1
CDR3 protein: ASSSLVASSYNEQY; J gene: TRBJ2-5; V gene: TRBV6-5
CDR3 protein: ASSLNTQY; J gene: TRBJ2-3; V gene: TRBV7-2
CDR3 protein: ASSPSRSSTDTQY; J gene: TRBJ2-3; V gene: TRBV7-3
CDR3 protein: SVPTSGGGDTQY; J gene: TRBJ2-3; V gene: TRBV20-1
CDR3 protein: SANVDREIAGYGYT; J gene: TRBJ1-2; V gene: TRBV20-1